Listed below are T cell receptor beta chains from one sample, sequenced in a study of blood T cells in healthy people across ages. TCRdb re-called the 5' RACE reads through MiXCR, storing one row per CDR3 protein. The table has some 1.4 million distinct CDR3 sequences, around 39% seen once; the top ten hold 7% to 9%. Sequencing was carried out using blood. The receptors were gathered from a young woman in good health. Each CDR3 is given with its conserved first and last residue. D genes are given only for firm matches. Clone size is given for some rows only: seen once, a few or many times, or a class if the clone is expanded.

J,size,V,D,DNA,CDR3
TRBJ2-5,.,TRBV20-1,.,TGCAGTGCTATTCTGCAGGGCGGATGGGAGCAGTACTTC,CSAILQGGWEQYF
TRBJ1-1,few,TRBV18,TRBD1,TGTGCCAGCTCACCAGGGACAGGGTACGAAGCTTTCTTT,CASSPGTGYEAFF
TRBJ2-5,few,TRBV6-5,.,TGTGCCAGCAGTTACTCGCGTGGTATCTACAGACAAGAGACCCAGTACTTC,CASSYSRGIYRQETQYF
TRBJ1-4,.,TRBV13,.,TGTGCCAGCAGCGACCGACAGGACGCAACTAATGAAAAACTGTTTTTT,CASSDRQDATNEKLFF
TRBJ2-7,.,TRBV7-9,.,TGTGCCAGCAGCTTAGTTGCGCTGACGGGGGAGCAGTACTTC,CASSLVALTGEQYF
TRBJ2-5,.,TRBV3-1,TRBD1,TGTGCCAGCAGCCTAGCCTATGGGACAGGGATAGAGACCCAGTACTTC,CASSLAYGTGIETQYF
TRBJ2-3,few,TRBV9,TRBD1,TGTGCCAGCGCACAGGGGAACACAGATACGCAGTATTTT,CASAQGNTDTQYF
TRBJ2-1,.,TRBV4-2,.,TGTGCCAGCAGCCAAGATTCGGGTGTGCAGTTCTTC,CASSQDSGVQFF
TRBJ2-7,.,TRBV30,.,TGTGCCTGGGCCGGGGGCTACGAGCAGTACTTC,CAWAGGYEQYF
TRBJ2-4,.,TRBV3-1,.,TGTGCCAGCACCCCACGGTTTCCCTTAGGGGAGCAGTACTTC,CASTPRFPLGEQYF
TRBJ2-5,.,TRBV10-3,TRBD2,TGTGCCATCAGTGACGCTAGCGGGGGGTTCAGTGGAAATGAGCAGTACTTC,CAISDASGGFSGNEQYF